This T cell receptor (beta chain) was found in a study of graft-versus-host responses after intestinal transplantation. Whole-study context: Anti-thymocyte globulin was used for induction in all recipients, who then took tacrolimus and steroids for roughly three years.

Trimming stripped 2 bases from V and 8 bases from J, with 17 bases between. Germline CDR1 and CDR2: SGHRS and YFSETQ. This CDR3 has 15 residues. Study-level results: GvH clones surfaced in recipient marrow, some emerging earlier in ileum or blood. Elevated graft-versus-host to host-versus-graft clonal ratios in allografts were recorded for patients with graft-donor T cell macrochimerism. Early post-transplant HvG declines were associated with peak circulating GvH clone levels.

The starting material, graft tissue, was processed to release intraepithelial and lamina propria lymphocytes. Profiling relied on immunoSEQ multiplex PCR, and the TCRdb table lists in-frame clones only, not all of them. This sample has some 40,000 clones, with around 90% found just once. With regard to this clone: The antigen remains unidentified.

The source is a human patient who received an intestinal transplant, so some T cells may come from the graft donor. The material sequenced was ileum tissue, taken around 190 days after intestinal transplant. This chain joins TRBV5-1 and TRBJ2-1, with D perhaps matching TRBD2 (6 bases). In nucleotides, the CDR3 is TGCGCCAGCAGCTTCGGTCGTTATGCGGGGTATGAGCAGTTCTTC. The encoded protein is CASSFGRYAGYEQFF.